This T cell receptor (beta chain) is from a study of tumor-infiltrating lymphocytes in primary liver carcinoma. The overall study: All patients had surgically resected primary liver carcinoma. The patient group consisted of men and women aged 30 to 69 years.

General study results and limits: Because of bulk unsorted sampling, CD4+ and CD8+ repertoires were not subjected to comparison. It was in tumors, not blood, that the top-250-clone fraction was significantly higher (p = 0.039).

CDR3 length equals 16 residues. The germline V gene encodes CDR1 LGHNA and CDR2 YSLEER. Unsorted whole blood yielded the blood RNA, and germline DNA was also extracted. Comments on this clonotype: What it recognizes is unknown. One base away lies a much larger clone, so this may be a sequencing read error.

A constant-region primer primed TCR beta cDNA synthesis from 450 to 550 ng of total RNA. Slightly modified ARM-PCR served as the procedure for the TCR beta libraries. These libraries came from three rounds of nested multiplex PCR. Amplification in the first two PCR rounds was performed using TRBV1-TRBV30 forward primers and a C-beta reverse primer for 10 cycles each. TCRdb called the multiplex PCR reads again in MiXCR, with one record for every CDR3 protein. The sample holds 300,000 to 350,000 distinct CDR3 sequences, roughly three fifths seen once. This sequence originates from a woman aged 25 to 45 with primary liver carcinoma and hepatitis B virus infection. Sequenced: peripheral blood. The chain uses TRBV4-3 and TRBJ2-7; tentative D call: TRBD1 (6 bases). The CDR3: CARSQEWGPYRYEQYF. The DNA for the CDR3 is TGCGCCAGGAGCCAAGAATGGGGGCCCTATCGCTACGAGCAGTACTTC.